A selection of T cell receptor beta chains follows, all from one sample in a study of CD8 T cell repertoires and HIV-1 epitope variants. Antigens of these TCRs are unknown. TCRdb keeps only in-frame clones here, not all; method: immunoSEQ multiplex PCR. The table shows around 5,700 clones, with around two thirds occurring only once. The sample consisted of cultured CD8+ T cells derived from PBMCs. The source of these receptors is a male donor with HIV. CDR3s include the opening cysteine and the closing phenylalanine or tryptophan. A D gene is named only where the DNA matches it firmly. Size is omitted from some rows. Given values are once, few, many or a class for expanded clones.

j_call clone_size v_call d_call cdr3_aa cdr3_nt
TRBJ1-5 . TRBV7-9 . CASSDARAGGNQPQHF TGTGCCAGCAGCGATGCTCGGGCTGGGGGCAATCAGCCCCAGCATTTT
TRBJ1-4 . TRBV5-1 . CASTPGGNEKLFF TGCGCCAGCACCCCGGGGGGTAATGAAAAACTGTTTTTT
TRBJ1-5 . TRBV5-1 . CASIQGRIQPQHF TGCGCCAGCATCCAGGGTAGAATTCAGCCCCAGCATTTT
TRBJ1-1 . TRBV19 . CASGDGYGTEAFF TGTGCCAGTGGCGACGGGTACGGCACTGAAGCTTTCTTT
TRBJ2-7 . TRBV6-5 TRBD2 CASSYSTSAYEQYF TGTGCCAGCAGTTACTCGACTAGCGCCTACGAGCAGTACTTC
TRBJ1-5 . TRBV27 . CASSQFQGISNQPQHF TGTGCCAGCAGTCAATTTCAGGGGATCAGCAATCAGCCCCAGCATTTT
TRBJ2-7 few TRBV18 TRBD1 CASSTGGAGEQYF TGTGCCAGCTCGACAGGGGGCGCGGGGGAGCAGTACTTC
TRBJ2-1 . TRBV7-3 . CASSQYVGSYNEQFF TGTGCCAGCAGCCAATATGTAGGCTCCTACAATGAGCAGTTCTTC
TRBJ1-5 . TRBV18 . CASSPPGGAGQPQHF TGTGCCAGCTCCCCCCCGGGGGGGGCAGGTCAGCCCCAGCATTTT
TRBJ1-5 . TRBV7-2 . CASSLRPNQPQHF TGTGCCAGCAGCTTACGGCCTAATCAGCCCCAGCATTTT
TRBJ2-1 . TRBV27 . CASSLLENPYNEQFF TGTGCCAGCAGTTTACTGGAGAACCCCTACAATGAGCAGTTCTTC
TRBJ1-1 . TRBV4-3 . CASSQGVISNTEAFF TGCGCCAGCAGCCAAGGGGTTATCTCGAACACTGAAGCTTTCTTT
TRBJ1-1 once TRBV10-2 TRBD1 CASSDSSGTVNTEAFF TGCGCCAGCAGTGACTCATCCGGGACAGTGAACACTGAAGCTTTCTTT
TRBJ2-2 few TRBV28 TRBD1 CASRVQGGTGELFF TGTGCCAGCAGAGTACAGGGGGGCACCGGGGAGCTGTTTTTT
TRBJ2-7 once TRBV6-1 . CASSLDSHHNYEQYF TGTGCCAGCAGTTTGGACAGCCATCACAACTACGAGCAGTACTTC
TRBJ2-3 . TRBV5-1 . CASSLGRDTQYF TGCGCCAGCAGCTTAGGAAGAGATACGCAGTATTTT
TRBJ2-7 few TRBV9 TRBD1 CASSVSGTGAEQYF TGTGCCAGCAGCGTATCCGGGACAGGGGCCGAGCAGTACTTC
TRBJ2-1 . TRBV5-1 TRBD2 CASSLAGLGGNEQFF TGCGCCAGCAGCTTGGCGGGACTAGGGGGCAATGAGCAGTTCTTC
TRBJ2-7 . TRBV5-1 . CASSPNRDTAYEQYF TGCGCCAGCAGCCCCAACCGGGACACCGCCTACGAGCAGTACTTC
TRBJ2-3 . TRBV25-1 . CASTQGASDTDTQYF TGTGCCAGCACCCAGGGTGCTAGCGACACAGATACGCAGTATTTT
TRBJ1-5 . TRBV28 . CASTGVRNQPQHF TGTGCCAGCACAGGGGTACGCAATCAGCCCCAGCATTTT
TRBJ2-1 . TRBV2 . CASTYGGYNEQFF TGTGCCAGCACTTATGGGGGGTACAATGAGCAGTTCTTC
TRBJ2-5 . TRBV5-3 TRBD2 CASSFSSGGQETQYF TGTGCCAGCAGCTTTTCTAGCGGGGGGCAAGAGACCCAGTACTTC
TRBJ2-1 . TRBV27 . CASSLGDSYNEQFF TGTGCCAGCAGTTTAGGGGACTCGTACAATGAGCAGTTCTTC
TRBJ2-1 . TRBV6-1 . CASSESPPVYNEQFF TGTGCCAGCAGCGAATCCCCCCCAGTCTACAATGAGCAGTTCTTC
TRBJ2-1 . TRBV6-5 TRBD2 CASSYWTSGYNEQFF TGTGCCAGCAGTTACTGGACTAGCGGTTACAATGAGCAGTTCTTC
TRBJ2-2 . TRBV11-3 . CASSPWTGTDTGELFF TGTGCCAGCAGCCCGTGGACTGGGACGGACACCGGGGAGCTGTTTTTT
TRBJ1-1 . TRBV28 . CASSFIMDTEAFF TGTGCCAGCAGTTTTATCATGGACACTGAAGCTTTCTTT
TRBJ2-5 . TRBV29-1 TRBD2 CSVVWWGLGAQETQYF TGCAGCGTTGTTTGGTGGGGACTAGGGGCACAAGAGACCCAGTACTTC
TRBJ2-7 . TRBV7-3 . CASSLYLGAYEQYF TGTGCCAGCAGCTTATATTTGGGGGCTTACGAGCAGTACTTC
TRBJ1-4 . TRBV18 . CASSPRPGNNEKLFF TGTGCCAGCTCACCACGCCCAGGGAACAATGAAAAACTGTTTTTT
TRBJ2-2 . TRBV9 . CASSVGRFAANTGELFF TGTGCCAGCAGCGTAGGAAGGTTTGCCGCGAACACCGGGGAGCTGTTTTTT
TRBJ2-7 . TRBV5-1 . CASSLGDASYEQYF TGCGCCAGCAGCTTGGGGGACGCCTCCTACGAGCAGTACTTC
TRBJ2-1 . TRBV6-5 . CASITESNEQFF TGTGCCAGCATTACAGAAAGCAATGAGCAGTTCTTC
TRBJ2-3 few TRBV9 TRBD2 CASSPLAGPVGDTQYF TGTGCCAGCAGCCCTTTAGCGGGGCCTGTCGGAGATACGCAGTATTTT
TRBJ1-5 . TRBV7-2 . CASSLVWDLDQPQHF TGTGCCAGCAGCTTAGTATGGGATTTGGACCAGCCCCAGCATTTT
TRBJ2-1 . TRBV6-1 . CASSEGGTLNEQFF TGTGCCAGCAGTGAGGGGGGGACATTGAATGAGCAGTTCTTC
TRBJ1-1 . TRBV7-9 TRBD1 CASSLGQGMNTEAFF TGTGCCAGCAGCTTAGGACAGGGGATGAACACTGAAGCTTTCTTT
TRBJ1-6 few TRBV5-4 TRBD1 CASSLGRGLTPLHF TGTGCCAGCAGCTTGGGGAGGGGGCTAACACCCCTCCACTTT
TRBJ1-2 few TRBV25-1 . CASSEPPGDGYTF TGTGCCAGCAGTGAACCCCCAGGGGACGGCTACACCTTC
TRBJ2-3 . TRBV19 TRBD1 CASSPTRGTDFHTDTQYF TGTGCCAGTAGTCCCACGAGGGGGACAGACTTTCACACAGATACGCAGTATTTT
TRBJ1-1 . TRBV27 . CASSFYLGTEAFF TGTGCCAGCAGTTTCTACCTAGGCACTGAAGCTTTCTTT
TRBJ2-2 medium-sized TRBV7-9 . CASSHIKGRDTGELFF TGTGCCAGCAGCCACATTAAGGGGCGCGACACCGGGGAGCTGTTTTTT
TRBJ1-5 . TRBV28 . CASSLEQAYQPQHF TGTGCCAGCAGTTTAGAACAGGCATATCAGCCCCAGCATTTT
TRBJ2-7 medium-sized TRBV19 . CASSIAGDTLYEQYF TGTGCCAGTAGTATAGCTGGGGACACCCTATACGAGCAGTACTTC
TRBJ2-5 . TRBV23-1 TRBD1 CASSQRTGVSLRETQYF TGCGCCAGCAGTCAAAGGACAGGCGTTTCCTTGCGAGAGACCCAGTACTTC
TRBJ2-7 . TRBV5-1 . CASGEEFYEQYF TGCGCCAGCGGGGAGGAGTTCTACGAGCAGTACTTC
TRBJ2-1 . TRBV7-8 . CASSLVIGRSSYNEQFF TGTGCCAGCAGCTTAGTAATCGGCAGGTCCTCCTACAATGAGCAGTTCTTC
TRBJ1-1 . TRBV2 . CASSEDYLNTEAFF TGTGCCAGCAGTGAAGATTACTTGAACACTGAAGCTTTCTTT
TRBJ2-6 . TRBV28 . CASSFPPGADLSGANVLTF TGTGCCAGCAGTTTTCCCCCGGGGGCTGATTTATCTGGGGCCAACGTCCTGACTTTC
TRBJ2-5 . TRBV5-1 . CASSLAGQQETQYF TGCGCCAGCAGCTTGGCCGGACAGCAAGAGACCCAGTACTTC
TRBJ2-5 . TRBV5-1 TRBD2 CASSLAGAGGETQYF TGCGCCAGCAGCTTGGCGGGTGCGGGAGGTGAGACCCAGTACTTC
TRBJ2-1 . TRBV4-2 TRBD2 CASSQEGGGINEQFF TGTGCCAGCAGCCAAGAAGGCGGGGGGATAAATGAGCAGTTCTTC
TRBJ2-7 . TRBV11-2 . CASSLRAGEQYF TGTGCCAGCAGCTTACGAGCGGGCGAGCAGTACTTC
TRBJ2-1 . TRBV27 . CASSLGQGGYEQFF TGTGCCAGCAGTTTGGGGCAGGGTGGCTATGAGCAGTTCTTC
TRBJ2-5 . TRBV6-6 . CASSSLGTQYF TGTGCCAGCAGCAGTCTGGGGACCCAGTACTTC
TRBJ1-6 . TRBV5-1 . CASSLGGDSPLHF TGCGCCAGCAGCTTAGGAGGAGATTCACCCCTCCACTTT